A selection of T cell receptor beta chains follows, all from one sample in a study of cytotoxic CD8 clonotypes in ibrutinib-treated CLL. Some clones are missing from TCRdb's copy, which holds only in-frame ones; the method was immunoSEQ multiplex PCR. This table holds about 130,000 clones, 60% to 85% found once. The sequencing used PBMCs, collected after 24 months of ibrutinib treatment. These receptor sequences come from a human donor with chronic lymphocytic leukemia. CDR3s include the opening cysteine and the closing phenylalanine or tryptophan. D genes are given only for firm matches. Size is omitted from some rows. Given values are once, few, many or a class for expanded clones.

TRBJ2-1	few	TRBD1	TRBV11-2	CASSPMTGGGEQFF	TGTGCCAGCAGCCCAATGACAGGGGGCGGTGAGCAGTTCTTC
TRBJ2-2	-	TRBD2	TRBV7-3	CASSPSSGGGYTGELFF	TGTGCCAGCAGCCCCAGCTCGGGGGGAGGGTACACCGGGGAGCTGTTTTTT
TRBJ1-3	-	-	TRBV7-6	CASSPAVSSGNTIYF	TGTGCCAGCAGCCCAGCGGTTTCATCTGGAAACACCATATATTTT
TRBJ2-3	-	-	TRBV28	CASSFPGVDTQYF	TGTGCCAGCAGTTTCCCGGGAGTAGATACGCAGTATTTT
TRBJ2-1	-	-	TRBV11-3	CASSLEGSSAHNEQFF	TGTGCCAGCAGCTTAGAGGGGTCTAGCGCCCACAATGAGCAGTTCTTC
TRBJ2-3	-	-	TRBV6-4	CASSEGRDGADTQYF	TGTGCCAGCAGTGAGGGCAGGGACGGTGCAGATACGCAGTATTTT
TRBJ2-7	-	TRBD2	TRBV28	CASSLISGTSGGYEQYF	TGTGCCAGCAGTTTAATCTCCGGGACTAGCGGGGGGTACGAGCAGTACTTC
TRBJ2-2	-	-	TRBV19	CATTGGGRAGELFF	TGTGCCACCACAGGAGGGGGGAGGGCCGGGGAGCTGTTTTTT
TRBJ2-3	-	-	TRBV5-6	CASSQSSPTDTQYF	TGTGCCAGCAGCCAGAGCAGCCCGACAGATACGCAGTATTTT
TRBJ1-5	-	-	TRBV28	CASSLLGTHYSNQPQHF	TGTGCCAGCAGTTTATTGGGGACACACTATAGCAATCAGCCCCAGCATTTT
TRBJ2-1	-	-	TRBV11-3	CASSLDPGFNEQFF	TGTGCCAGCAGCTTAGATCCAGGGTTCAATGAGCAGTTCTTC
TRBJ2-3	few	TRBD2	TRBV7-3	CASSLGRRESQGDTQYF	TGTGCCAGCAGCTTAGGCCGGCGGGAGAGCCAGGGAGATACGCAGTATTTT
TRBJ2-7	-	TRBD2	TRBV4-3	CASSPGTSGISYEQYF	TGCGCCAGCAGCCCCGGGACTAGCGGGATTTCCTACGAGCAGTACTTC
TRBJ2-7	once	TRBD1	TRBV29-1	CSYRAGGAGQYF	TGCAGCTATCGGGCAGGGGGCGCGGGGCAGTACTTC
TRBJ2-6	-	-	TRBV5-4	CASSQDPNPHSGANVLTF	TGTGCCAGCAGCCAAGACCCCAACCCACACTCTGGGGCCAACGTCCTGACTTTC
TRBJ2-7	few	-	TRBV5-1	CASSSVSTYEQYF	TGCGCCAGCAGCTCGGTCAGCACCTACGAGCAGTACTTC
TRBJ2-2	-	-	TRBV19	CASSMGLAIAGELFF	TGTGCCAGTAGTATGGGGCTAGCGATCGCCGGGGAGCTGTTTTTT
TRBJ2-5	-	-	TRBV2	CASSWGPPRGQETQYF	TGTGCCAGCAGTTGGGGACCACCTAGGGGGCAAGAGACCCAGTACTTC
TRBJ2-5	once	-	TRBV5-1	CASSLAGPPIQETQYF	TGCGCCAGCAGCTTGGCGGGACCACCAATACAAGAGACCCAGTACTTC
TRBJ2-7	few	TRBD1	TRBV10-1	CASYTGGYEQYF	TGCGCCAGCTATACAGGGGGCTACGAGCAGTACTTC